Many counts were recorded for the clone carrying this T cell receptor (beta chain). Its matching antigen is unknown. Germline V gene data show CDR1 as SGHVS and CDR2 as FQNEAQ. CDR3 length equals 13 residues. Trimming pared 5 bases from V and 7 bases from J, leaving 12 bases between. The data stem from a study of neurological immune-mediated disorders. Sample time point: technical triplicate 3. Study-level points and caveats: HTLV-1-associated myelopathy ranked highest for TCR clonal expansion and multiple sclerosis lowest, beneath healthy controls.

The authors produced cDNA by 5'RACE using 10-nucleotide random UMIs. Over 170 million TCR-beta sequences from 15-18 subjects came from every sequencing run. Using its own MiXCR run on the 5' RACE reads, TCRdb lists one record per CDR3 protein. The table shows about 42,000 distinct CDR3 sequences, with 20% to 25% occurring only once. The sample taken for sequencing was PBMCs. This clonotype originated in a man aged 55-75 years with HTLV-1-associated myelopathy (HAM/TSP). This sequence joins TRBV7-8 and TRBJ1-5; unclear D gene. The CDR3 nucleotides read TGTGCCAGCAGCCTAGGCGTGAGGCAGCCCCAGCATTTT. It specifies CASSLGVRQPQHF.